Sequencing of this T cell receptor (beta chain) was carried out in a study of cytomegalovirus exposure and HLA in healthy donors. The PCR made use of 60 Vbeta and 13 Jbeta primers. The method was immunoSEQ multiplex PCR; TCRdb's version includes in-frame clones alone and lacks a portion of them. The sample yields around 150,000 clones, roughly 71% seen once. As to this clone: Its target is not known.

From germline, CDR1 is LGHNA and CDR2 YSLEER. Trimming removed 0 bases from V and 1 base from J, with 9 bases in between. CDR3 length equals 15 residues. The study, taken as a whole, reports: TCR beta chain V- and J-gene trimming was linked, in a later analysis, to a missense variant in DCLRE1C. TRBV6-2, TRBV6-3 and other indistinguishable V segments were excluded. Productive status was seen about 90% or about 30% of the time for most TCR beta V segments in an earlier analysis.

This TCR was recovered from a woman between 40 and 50 years old in good health and CMV-seronegative. The genes are TRBV4-3 and TRBJ1-1, with D unclear. Sequenced input: PBMCs. The CDR3 region has the DNA TGCGCCAGCAGCCAAGATCCCGGTGGGAACACTGAAGCTTTCTTT. This translates into CASSQDPGGNTEAFF.